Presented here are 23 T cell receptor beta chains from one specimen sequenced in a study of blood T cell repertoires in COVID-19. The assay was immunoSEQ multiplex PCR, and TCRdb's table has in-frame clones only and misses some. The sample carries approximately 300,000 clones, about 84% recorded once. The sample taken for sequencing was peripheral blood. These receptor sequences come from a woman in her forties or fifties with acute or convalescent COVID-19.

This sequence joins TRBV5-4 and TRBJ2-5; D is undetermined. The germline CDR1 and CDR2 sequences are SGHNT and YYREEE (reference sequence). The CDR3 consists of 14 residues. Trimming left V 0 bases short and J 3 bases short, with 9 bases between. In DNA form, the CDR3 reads TGTGCCAGCAGCTTGGCCAACATTAAAGAGACCCAGTACTTC. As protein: CASSLANIKETQYF.

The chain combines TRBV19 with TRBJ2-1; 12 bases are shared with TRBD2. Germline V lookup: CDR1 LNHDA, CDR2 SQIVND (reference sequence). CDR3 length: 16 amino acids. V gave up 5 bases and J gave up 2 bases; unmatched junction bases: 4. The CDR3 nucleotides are TGTGCCAGTAGTGTGACTAGCGGGAGTCCCTACAATGAGCAGTTCTTC. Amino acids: CASSVTSGSPYNEQFF.

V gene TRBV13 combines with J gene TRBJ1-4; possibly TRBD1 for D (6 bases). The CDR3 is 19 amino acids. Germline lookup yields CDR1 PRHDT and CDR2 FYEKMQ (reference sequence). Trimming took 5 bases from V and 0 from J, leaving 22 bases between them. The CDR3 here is CASSPKGGQPHATNEKLFF. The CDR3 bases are TGTGCCAGCAGCCCAAAGGGTGGACAGCCCCACGCAACTAATGAAAAACTGTTTTTT. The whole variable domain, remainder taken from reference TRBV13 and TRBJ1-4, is AAGVIQSPRHLIKEKRETATLKCYPIPRHDTVYWYQQGPGQDPQFLISFYEKMQSDKGSIPDRFSAQQFSDYHSELNMSSLELGDSALYFCASSPKGGQPHATNEKLFFGSGTQLSVL.

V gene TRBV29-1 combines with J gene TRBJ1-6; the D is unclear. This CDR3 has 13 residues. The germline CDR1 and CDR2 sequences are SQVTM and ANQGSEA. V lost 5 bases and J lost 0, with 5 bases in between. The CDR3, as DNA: TGCAGCGTTTCGAGCTCCTATAATTCACCCCTCCACTTT. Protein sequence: CSVSSSYNSPLHF.

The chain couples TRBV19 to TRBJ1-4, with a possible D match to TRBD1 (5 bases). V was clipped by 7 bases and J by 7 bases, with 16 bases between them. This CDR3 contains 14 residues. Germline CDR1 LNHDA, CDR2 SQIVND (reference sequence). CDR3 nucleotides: TGTGCCAGTACTCGGGCCAGGGAAGTTGAAAAACTGTTTTTT. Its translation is CASTRAREVEKLFF.

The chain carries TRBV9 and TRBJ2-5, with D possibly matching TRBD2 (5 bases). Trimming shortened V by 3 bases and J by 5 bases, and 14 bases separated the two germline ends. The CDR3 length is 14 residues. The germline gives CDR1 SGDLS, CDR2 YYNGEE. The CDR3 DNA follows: TGTGCCAGCAGCGATTCGGGGAGAGCGGAGACCCAGTACTTC. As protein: CASSDSGRAETQYF.

In DNA, the CDR3 is TGTGCCAGCAGCGTCGGACTAGCCTCCCGAAGCTACGAGCAGTACTTC. Its protein is CASSVGLASRSYEQYF. V is TRBV9 and J is TRBJ2-7; TRBD2 matches 8 bases. The germline gives CDR1 SGDLS, CDR2 YYNGEE. V dropped 2 bases and J dropped 3; count of bases not matched to a gene: 10. This CDR3 has 16 residues.

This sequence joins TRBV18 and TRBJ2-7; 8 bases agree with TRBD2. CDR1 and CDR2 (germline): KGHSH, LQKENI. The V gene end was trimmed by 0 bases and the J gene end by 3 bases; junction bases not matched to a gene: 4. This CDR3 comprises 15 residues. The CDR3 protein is CASSPPHAGGYEQYF. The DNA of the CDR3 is TGTGCCAGCTCACCACCGCACGCGGGAGGCTACGAGCAGTACTTC.

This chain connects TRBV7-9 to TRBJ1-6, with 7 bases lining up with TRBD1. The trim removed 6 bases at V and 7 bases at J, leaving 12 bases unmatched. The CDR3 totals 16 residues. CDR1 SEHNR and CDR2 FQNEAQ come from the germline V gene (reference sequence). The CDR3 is CASRYVGQLGNSPLHF. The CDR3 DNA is TGTGCCAGCAGATATGTGGGACAGTTGGGGAATTCACCCCTCCACTTT.

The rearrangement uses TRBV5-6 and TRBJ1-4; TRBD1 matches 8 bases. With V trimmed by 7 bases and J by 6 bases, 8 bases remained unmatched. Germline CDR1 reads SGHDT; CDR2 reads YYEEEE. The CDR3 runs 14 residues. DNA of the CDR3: TGTGCCAGCGGATGGACAGGGAGGGATGAAAAACTGTTTTTT. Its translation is CASGWTGRDEKLFF.

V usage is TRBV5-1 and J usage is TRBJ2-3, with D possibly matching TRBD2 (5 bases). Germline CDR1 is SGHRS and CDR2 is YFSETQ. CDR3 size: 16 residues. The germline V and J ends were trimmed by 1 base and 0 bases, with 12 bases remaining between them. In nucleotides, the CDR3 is TGCGCCAGCAGCTTGTTAGTTCGCGGGAGCACAGATACGCAGTATTTT. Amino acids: CASSLLVRGSTDTQYF. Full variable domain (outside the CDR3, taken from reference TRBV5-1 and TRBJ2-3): KAGVTQTPRYLIKTRGQQVTLSCSPISGHRSVSWYQQTPGQGLQFLFEYFSETQRNKGNFPGRFSGRQFSNSRSEMNVSTLELGDSALYLCASSLLVRGSTDTQYFGPGTRLTVL.

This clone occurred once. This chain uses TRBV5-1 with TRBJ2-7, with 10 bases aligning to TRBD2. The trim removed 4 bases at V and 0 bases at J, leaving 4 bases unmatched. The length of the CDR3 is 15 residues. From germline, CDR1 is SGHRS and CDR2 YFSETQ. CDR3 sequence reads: CASSLSGRYSYEQYF. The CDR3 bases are TGCGCCAGCAGCCTTAGCGGGAGGTACTCCTACGAGCAGTACTTC.

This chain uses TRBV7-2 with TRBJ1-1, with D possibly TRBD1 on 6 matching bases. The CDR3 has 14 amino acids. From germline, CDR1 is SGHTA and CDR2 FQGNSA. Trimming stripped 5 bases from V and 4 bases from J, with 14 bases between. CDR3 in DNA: TGTGCCAGCAGCATAAAGGGGGTAACCACTGAAGCTTTCTTT. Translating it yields CASSIKGVTTEAFF.

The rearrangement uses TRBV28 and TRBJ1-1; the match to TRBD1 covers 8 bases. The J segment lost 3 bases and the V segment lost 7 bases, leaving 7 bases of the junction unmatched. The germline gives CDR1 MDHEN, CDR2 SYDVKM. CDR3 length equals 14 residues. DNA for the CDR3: TGTGCCAGCACCACAGGGGGTACGGACACTGAAGCTTTCTTT. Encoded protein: CASTTGGTDTEAFF.

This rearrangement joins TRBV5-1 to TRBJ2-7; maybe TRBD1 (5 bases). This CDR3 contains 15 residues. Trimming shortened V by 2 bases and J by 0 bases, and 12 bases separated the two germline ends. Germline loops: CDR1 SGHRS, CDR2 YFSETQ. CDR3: CASSFTGESSYEQYF. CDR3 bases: TGCGCCAGCAGCTTTACAGGTGAAAGCTCCTACGAGCAGTACTTC.

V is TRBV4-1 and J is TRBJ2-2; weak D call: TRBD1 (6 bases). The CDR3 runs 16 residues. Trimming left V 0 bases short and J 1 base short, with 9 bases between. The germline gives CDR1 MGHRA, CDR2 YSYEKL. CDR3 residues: CASSQEGTLNTGELFF. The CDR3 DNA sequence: TGCGCCAGCAGCCAAGAGGGGACACTGAACACCGGGGAGCTGTTTTTT.

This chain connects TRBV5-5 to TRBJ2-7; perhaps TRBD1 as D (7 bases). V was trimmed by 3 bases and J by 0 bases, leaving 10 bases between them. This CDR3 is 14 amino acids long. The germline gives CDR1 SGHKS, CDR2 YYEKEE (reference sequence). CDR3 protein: CASSWGDSSYEQYF. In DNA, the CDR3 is TGTGCCAGCAGCTGGGGGGACAGCTCCTACGAGCAGTACTTC.

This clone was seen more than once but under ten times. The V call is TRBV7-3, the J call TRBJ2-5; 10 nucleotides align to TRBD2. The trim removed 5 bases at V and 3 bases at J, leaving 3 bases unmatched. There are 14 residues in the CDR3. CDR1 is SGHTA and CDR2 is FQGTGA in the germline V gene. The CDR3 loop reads CASSPGLAKETQYF. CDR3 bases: TGTGCCAGCAGCCCGGGACTAGCGAAAGAGACCCAGTACTTC.

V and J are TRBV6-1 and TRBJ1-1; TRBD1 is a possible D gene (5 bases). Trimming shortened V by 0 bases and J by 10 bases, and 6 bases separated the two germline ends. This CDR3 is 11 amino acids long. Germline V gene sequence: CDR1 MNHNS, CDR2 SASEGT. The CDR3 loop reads CASSEAGGAFF. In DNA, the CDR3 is TGTGCCAGCAGTGAAGCGGGGGGAGCTTTCTTT.

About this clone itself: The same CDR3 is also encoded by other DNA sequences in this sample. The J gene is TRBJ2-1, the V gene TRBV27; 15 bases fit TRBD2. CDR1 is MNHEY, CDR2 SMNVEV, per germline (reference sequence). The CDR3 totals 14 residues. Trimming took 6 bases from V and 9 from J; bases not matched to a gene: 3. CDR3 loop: CASRGLAGGGEQFF. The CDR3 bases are TGTGCCAGCAGGGGACTAGCGGGAGGAGGTGAGCAGTTCTTC.

For the CDR3, the DNA is TGTGCCAGCAGCCAGTCCCTAGCGGGAGTGGGGCAGCGGGAGACCCAGTACTTC. Protein sequence: CASSQSLAGVGQRETQYF. The chain has TRBV3-1 (or the pseudogene TRBV3-2) and TRBJ2-5, with 10 positions matching TRBD2. Trimming took 3 bases from V and 5 from J; bases not matched to a gene: 15. Germline V gives CDR1 LGHDT, CDR2 YNNKEL (reference sequence). The CDR3 sequence is 18 residues long.

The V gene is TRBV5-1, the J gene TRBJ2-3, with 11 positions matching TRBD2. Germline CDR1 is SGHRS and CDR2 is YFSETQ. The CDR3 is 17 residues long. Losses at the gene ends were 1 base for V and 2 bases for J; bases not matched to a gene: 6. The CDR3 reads CASSLRPSGGITDTQYF. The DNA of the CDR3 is TGCGCCAGCAGCTTGCGCCCTAGCGGGGGGATCACAGATACGCAGTATTTT.

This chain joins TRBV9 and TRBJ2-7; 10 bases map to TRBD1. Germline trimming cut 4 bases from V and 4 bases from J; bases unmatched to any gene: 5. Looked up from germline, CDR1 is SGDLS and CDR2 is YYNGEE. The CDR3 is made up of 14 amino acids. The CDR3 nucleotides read TGTGCCAGCAGCCCCCGGGACAGGGGATACGAGCAGTACTTC. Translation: CASSPRDRGYEQYF. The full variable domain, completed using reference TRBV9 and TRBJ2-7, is DSGVTQTPKHLITATGQRVTLRCSPRSGDLSVYWYQQSLDQGLQFLIQYYNGEERAKGNILERFSAQQFPDLHSELNLSSLELGDSALYFCASSPRDRGYEQYFGPGTRLTVT.